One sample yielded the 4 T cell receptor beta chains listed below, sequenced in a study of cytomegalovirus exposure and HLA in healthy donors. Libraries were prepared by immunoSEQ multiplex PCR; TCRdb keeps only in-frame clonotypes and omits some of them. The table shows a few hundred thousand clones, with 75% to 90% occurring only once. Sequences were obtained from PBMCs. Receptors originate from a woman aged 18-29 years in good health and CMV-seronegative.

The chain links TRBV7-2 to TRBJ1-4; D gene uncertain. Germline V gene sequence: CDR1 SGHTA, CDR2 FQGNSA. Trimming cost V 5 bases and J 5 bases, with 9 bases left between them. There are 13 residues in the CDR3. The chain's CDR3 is CASSLPGNEKLFF. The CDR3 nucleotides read TGTGCCAGCAGCCTCCCGGGGAATGAAAAACTGTTTTTT.

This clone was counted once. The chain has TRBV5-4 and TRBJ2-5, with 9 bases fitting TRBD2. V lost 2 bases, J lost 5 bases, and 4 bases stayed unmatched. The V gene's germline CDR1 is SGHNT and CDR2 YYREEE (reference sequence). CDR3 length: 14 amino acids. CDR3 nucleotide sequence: TGTGCCAGCAGCTTTAGCGGGAGTACGGAGACCCAGTACTTC. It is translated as CASSFSGSTETQYF.

CDR3 protein: CAGQGSTEAFF. For the CDR3, the DNA is TGTGCCGGACAGGGGAGCACTGAAGCTTTCTTT. V and J are TRBV2 and TRBJ1-1, with TRBD1 matching 9 bases. Germline V CDR1 and CDR2: SNHLY, FYNNEI. Unmatched junction bases numbered 2, after V lost 11 bases and J lost 4 bases. The CDR3 covers 11 residues.

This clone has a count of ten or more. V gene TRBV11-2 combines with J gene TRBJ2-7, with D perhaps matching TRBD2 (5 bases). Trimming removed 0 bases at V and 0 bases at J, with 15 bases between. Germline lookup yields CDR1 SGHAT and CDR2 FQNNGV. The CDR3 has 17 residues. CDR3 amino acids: CASSLDVARASSYEQYF. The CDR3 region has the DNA TGTGCCAGCAGCTTAGATGTTGCGAGGGCCAGCTCCTACGAGCAGTACTTC.